This T cell receptor (beta chain) was sequenced for a study of control samples from healthy donors and cancer patients. TCRdb's copy holds only in-frame clones and misses some; the assay was immunoSEQ multiplex PCR. The table records 200,000 to 250,000 clones, roughly 94% of them present only once. Trimming removed 6 bases from V and 3 bases from J, with 11 bases in between. Germline V gene sequence: CDR1 MGHRA, CDR2 YSYEKL. This CDR3 has 13 residues. The sample consisted of blood. This receptor was obtained from a man between 45 and 60 years old in good health. The rearrangement joins TRBV4-1 to TRBJ1-1, with D possibly being TRBD1 (6 bases). The CDR3 here is CASSRQDHTEAFF. CDR3 DNA: TGCGCCAGCAGTCGACAGGACCACACTGAAGCTTTCTTT.